This entry is about one TCR beta chain. Its specific antigen is unknown. Within one base of it there is no much larger clone, and no base qualities were kept. The germline V gene (reference sequence) gives CDR1 as SEHNR and CDR2 as FQNEAQ. Trimming at the junction amounts to 5 bases on V and 3 bases on J, and the germline ends lie 11 bases apart. The CDR3 covers 14 residues, taking in both the cysteine and the phenylalanine. Left in the record is the CDR3 DNA by itself, 42 bases read in frame from the first base. Whole blood was collected in K2EDTA tubes by collaborating institutions according to the institutions' own protocols. Collaborator samples were shipped for TCRbeta analysis as frozen whole blood, isolated PBMCs, or DNA extracted from either sample type. This specimen comes from a study of blood T cell repertoires in COVID-19 (TCRdb year 2020). Regarding the research as a whole: Samples covering the acute and convalescent phases of COVID-19 were provided by collaborators in the United States, Italy and Spain. The material from the prospective study consisted of cDNA or gDNA derived from T cells, B-cell-depleted T cells, or PBMCs. Deeply sampled blood TCRbeta repertoires from subjects exposed to, actively infected with, or recovered from COVID-19 were included in the dataset. The repertoires were released in a freely available public database meant as a resource for research on the immune response to SARS-CoV-2. The samples were drawn from two sources: the first 160 participants of the ongoing ImmuneRACE study, and 1,254 subjects contributed by 6 global collaborators. Nearly every sample came with metadata listing a de-identified subject ID, COVID-19 status, age in years and sex. Where available, HLA class I and class II types were obtained from metadata supplied by the sample provider rather than from assay-based typing. What the study reported, not specific to this receptor: The amount of clinical and demographic metadata varied by source and participant and was provided uncurated.

TCRbeta CDR3 regions were amplified from genomic DNA using the immunoSEQ Assay, a bias-controlled multiplex PCR. In the paper's pipeline: The number of nucleated cells in each sample was estimated by amplification of reference gene primers within the assay. To quantify the absolute abundance of each unique TCRbeta CDR3 rearrangement, sequence reads were collapsed and filtered. For each sample, productive Simpson clonality was calculated as the square root of Simpson's diversity index over productive rearrangements. Drawn from immuneACCESS, this table holds only the in-frame rearrangements with V and J called that TCRdb kept. Clones are partly lost; checked studies trace under half to an unresolved V gene and leave the rest unexplained. V, J and clone size are those of that table, while D and trimming were read from the DNA. The sample data list approximately 100,000 clones, and 80% to 95% of these were observed just once. Approximately 5.1% of the sample is taken by the ten largest.

The chain couples TRBV7-9 to TRBJ2-1, with a weak D call of TRBD2 (5 bases match). The sequenced sample consisted of peripheral blood. This clonotype was obtained from a man aged 70-80 years with acute or convalescent COVID-19. The DNA sequence is as follows: TGTGCCAGCAGCCCCGCCCGGGGCTACAATGAGCAGTTCTTC. The resulting protein is CASSPARGYNEQFF.